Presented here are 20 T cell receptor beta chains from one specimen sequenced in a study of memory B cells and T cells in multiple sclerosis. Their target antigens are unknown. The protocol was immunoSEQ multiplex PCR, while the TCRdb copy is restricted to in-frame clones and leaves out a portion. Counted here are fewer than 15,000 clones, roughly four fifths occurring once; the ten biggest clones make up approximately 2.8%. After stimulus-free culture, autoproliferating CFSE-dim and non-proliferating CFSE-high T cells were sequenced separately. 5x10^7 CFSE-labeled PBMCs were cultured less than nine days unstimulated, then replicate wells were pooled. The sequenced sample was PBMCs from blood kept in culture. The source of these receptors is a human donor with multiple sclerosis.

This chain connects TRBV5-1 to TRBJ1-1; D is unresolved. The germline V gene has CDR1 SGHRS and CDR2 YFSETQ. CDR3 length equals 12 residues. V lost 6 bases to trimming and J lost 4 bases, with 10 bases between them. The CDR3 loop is CASNLSPTEAFF. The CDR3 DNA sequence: TGCGCCAGCAATCTCTCGCCCACTGAAGCTTTCTTT. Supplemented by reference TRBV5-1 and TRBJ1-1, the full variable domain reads KAGVTQTPRYLIKTRGQQVTLSCSPISGHRSVSWYQQTPGQGLQFLFEYFSETQRNKGNFPGRFSGRQFSNSRSEMNVSTLELGDSALYLCASNLSPTEAFFGQGTRLTVV.

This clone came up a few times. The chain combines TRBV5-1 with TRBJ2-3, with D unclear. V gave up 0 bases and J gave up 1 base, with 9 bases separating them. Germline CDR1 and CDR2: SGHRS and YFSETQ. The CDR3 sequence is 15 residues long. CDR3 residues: CASSLGAGGTDTQYF. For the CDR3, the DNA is TGCGCCAGCAGCTTGGGGGCAGGCGGCACAGATACGCAGTATTTT.

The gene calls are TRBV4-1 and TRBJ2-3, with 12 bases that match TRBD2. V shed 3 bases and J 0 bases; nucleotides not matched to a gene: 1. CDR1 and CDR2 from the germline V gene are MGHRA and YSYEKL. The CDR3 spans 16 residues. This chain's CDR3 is CASSHLAGGSTDTQYF. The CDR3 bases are TGCGCCAGCAGCCATCTAGCGGGGGGGAGCACAGATACGCAGTATTTT.

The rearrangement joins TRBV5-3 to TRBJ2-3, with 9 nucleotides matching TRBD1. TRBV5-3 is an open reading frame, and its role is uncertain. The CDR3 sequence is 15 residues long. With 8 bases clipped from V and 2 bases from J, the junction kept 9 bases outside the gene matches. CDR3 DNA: TGTGCCAGCAGCCCTGGACAGGGGTACACAGATACGCAGTATTTT. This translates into CASSPGQGYTDTQYF.

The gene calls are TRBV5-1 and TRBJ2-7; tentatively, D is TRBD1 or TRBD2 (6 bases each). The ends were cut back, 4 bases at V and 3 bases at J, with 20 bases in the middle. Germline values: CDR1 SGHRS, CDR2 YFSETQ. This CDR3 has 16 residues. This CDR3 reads CASSIDLGGGYYEQYF. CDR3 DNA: TGCGCCAGCAGCATCGACCTAGGGGGAGGTTACTACGAGCAGTACTTC.

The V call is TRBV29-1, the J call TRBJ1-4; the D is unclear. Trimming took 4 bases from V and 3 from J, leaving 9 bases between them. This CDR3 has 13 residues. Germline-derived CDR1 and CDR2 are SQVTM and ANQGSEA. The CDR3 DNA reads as TGCAGCGTTGTATCGGGAGCTAATGAAAAACTGTTTTTT. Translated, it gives CSVVSGANEKLFF. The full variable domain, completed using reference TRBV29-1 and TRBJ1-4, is SAVISQKPSRDICQRGTSLTIQCQVDSQVTMMFWYRQQPGQSLTLIATANQGSEATYESGFVIDKFPISRPNLTFSTLTVSNMSPEDSSIYLCSVVSGANEKLFFGSGTQLSVL.

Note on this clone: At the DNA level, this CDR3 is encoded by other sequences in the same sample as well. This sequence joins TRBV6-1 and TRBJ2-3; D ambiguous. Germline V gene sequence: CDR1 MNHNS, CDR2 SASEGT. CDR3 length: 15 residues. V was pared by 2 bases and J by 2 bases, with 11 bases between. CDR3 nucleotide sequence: TGTGCCAGCAGTGAATTCCAGTGGACCACAGATACGCAGTATTTT. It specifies CASSEFQWTTDTQYF.

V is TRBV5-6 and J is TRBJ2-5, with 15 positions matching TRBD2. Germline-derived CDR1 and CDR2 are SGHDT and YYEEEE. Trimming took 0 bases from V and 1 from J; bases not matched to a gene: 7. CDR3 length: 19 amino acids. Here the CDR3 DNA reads TGTGCCAGCAGCTTGGTGGGACTAGCGGGGGGAATAATCCAAGAGACCCAGTACTTC. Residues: CASSLVGLAGGIIQETQYF.

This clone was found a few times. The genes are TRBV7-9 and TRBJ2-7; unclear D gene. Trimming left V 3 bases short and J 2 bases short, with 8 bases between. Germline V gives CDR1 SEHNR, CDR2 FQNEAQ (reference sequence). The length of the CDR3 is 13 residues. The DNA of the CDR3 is TGTGCCAGCAGCTTCGGTCCCACCTACGAGCAGTACTTC. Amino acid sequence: CASSFGPTYEQYF.

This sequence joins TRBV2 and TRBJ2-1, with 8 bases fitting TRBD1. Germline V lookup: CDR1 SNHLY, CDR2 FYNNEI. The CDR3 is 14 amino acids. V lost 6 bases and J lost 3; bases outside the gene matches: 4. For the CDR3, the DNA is TGTGCCAGCAGGCGGACAGGGAACTACAATGAGCAGTTCTTC. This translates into CASRRTGNYNEQFF.

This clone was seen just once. The CDR3 bases are TGTGCCAGCAGCTGGACTAGCGGGAGGGCCCTCGATGAGCAGTTCTTC. Amino acids: CASSWTSGRALDEQFF. This chain connects TRBV7-2 to TRBJ2-1, with 15 bases matching TRBD2. CDR3 length: 16 residues. V lost 4 bases to trimming and J lost 8 bases; unmatched junction nucleotides: 6. Germline CDR1 is SGHTA and CDR2 is FQGNSA. The entire variable domain, with the rest obtained from reference TRBV7-2 and TRBJ2-1, is as follows: GAGVSQSPSNKVTEKGKDVELRCDPISGHTALYWYRQSLGQGLEFLIYFQGNSAPDKSGLPSDRFSAERTGGSVSTLTIQRTQQEDSAVYLCASSWTSGRALDEQFFGPGTRLTVL.

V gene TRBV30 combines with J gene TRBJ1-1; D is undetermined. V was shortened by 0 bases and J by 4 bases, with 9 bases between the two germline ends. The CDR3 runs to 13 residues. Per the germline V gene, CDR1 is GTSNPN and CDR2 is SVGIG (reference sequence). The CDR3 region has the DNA TGTGCCTGGAGTGTCGGGTCTGGCACTGAAGCTTTCTTT. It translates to CAWSVGSGTEAFF.

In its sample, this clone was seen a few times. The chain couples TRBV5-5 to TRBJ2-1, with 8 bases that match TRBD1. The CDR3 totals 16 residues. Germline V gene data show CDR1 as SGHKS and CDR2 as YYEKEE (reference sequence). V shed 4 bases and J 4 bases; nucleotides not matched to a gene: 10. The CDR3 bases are TGTGCCAGCAGCAAAGGGGGGACAGGCCCATACAATGAGCAGTTCTTC. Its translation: CASSKGGTGPYNEQFF.

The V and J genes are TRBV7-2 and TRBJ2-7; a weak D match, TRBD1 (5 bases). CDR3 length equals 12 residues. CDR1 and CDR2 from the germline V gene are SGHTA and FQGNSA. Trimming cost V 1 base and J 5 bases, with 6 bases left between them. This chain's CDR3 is CASSLVGDEQYF. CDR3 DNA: TGTGCCAGCAGCTTAGTAGGGGACGAGCAGTACTTC.

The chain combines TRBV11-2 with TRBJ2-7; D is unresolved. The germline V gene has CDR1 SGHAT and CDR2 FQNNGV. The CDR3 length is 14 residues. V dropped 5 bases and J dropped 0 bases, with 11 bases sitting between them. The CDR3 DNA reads TGTGCCAGCAGCATAACGGGCAGCTCCTACGAGCAGTACTTC. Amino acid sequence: CASSITGSSYEQYF.

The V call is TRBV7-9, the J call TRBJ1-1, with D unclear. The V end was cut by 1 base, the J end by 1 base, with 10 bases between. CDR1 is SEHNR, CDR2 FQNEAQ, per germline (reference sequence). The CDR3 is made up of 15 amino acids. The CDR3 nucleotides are TGTGCCAGCAGCTTAGTCCGACGGACGAACACTGAAGCTTTCTTT. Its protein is CASSLVRRTNTEAFF.

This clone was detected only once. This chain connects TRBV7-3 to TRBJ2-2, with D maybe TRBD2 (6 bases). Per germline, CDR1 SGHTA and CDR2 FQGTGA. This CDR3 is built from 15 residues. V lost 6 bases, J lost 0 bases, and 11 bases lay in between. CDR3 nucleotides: TGTGCCAGCAGGGCCGGGGGTCCGAACACCGGGGAGCTGTTTTTT. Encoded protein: CASRAGGPNTGELFF.

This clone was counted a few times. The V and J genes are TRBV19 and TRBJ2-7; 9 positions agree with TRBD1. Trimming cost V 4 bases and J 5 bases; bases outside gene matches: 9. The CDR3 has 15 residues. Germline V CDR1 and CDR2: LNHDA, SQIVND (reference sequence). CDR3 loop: CASSTSGTGMHEQYF. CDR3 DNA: TGTGCCAGTAGTACCTCCGGGACAGGGATGCACGAGCAGTACTTC.

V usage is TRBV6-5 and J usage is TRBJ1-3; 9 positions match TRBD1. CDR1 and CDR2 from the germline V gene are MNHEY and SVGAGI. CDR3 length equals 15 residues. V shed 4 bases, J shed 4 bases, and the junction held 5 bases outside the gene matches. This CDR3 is CASSLQGARGNTIYF. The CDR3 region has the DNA TGTGCCAGCAGTTTACAGGGGGCGCGGGGAAACACCATATATTTT.

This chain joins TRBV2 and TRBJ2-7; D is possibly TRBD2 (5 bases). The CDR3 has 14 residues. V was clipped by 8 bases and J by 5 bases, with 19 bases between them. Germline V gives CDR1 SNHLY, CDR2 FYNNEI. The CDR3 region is CASGRGPPRNEQYF. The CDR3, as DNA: TGTGCCAGCGGACGGGGTCCCCCTAGAAACGAGCAGTACTTC.